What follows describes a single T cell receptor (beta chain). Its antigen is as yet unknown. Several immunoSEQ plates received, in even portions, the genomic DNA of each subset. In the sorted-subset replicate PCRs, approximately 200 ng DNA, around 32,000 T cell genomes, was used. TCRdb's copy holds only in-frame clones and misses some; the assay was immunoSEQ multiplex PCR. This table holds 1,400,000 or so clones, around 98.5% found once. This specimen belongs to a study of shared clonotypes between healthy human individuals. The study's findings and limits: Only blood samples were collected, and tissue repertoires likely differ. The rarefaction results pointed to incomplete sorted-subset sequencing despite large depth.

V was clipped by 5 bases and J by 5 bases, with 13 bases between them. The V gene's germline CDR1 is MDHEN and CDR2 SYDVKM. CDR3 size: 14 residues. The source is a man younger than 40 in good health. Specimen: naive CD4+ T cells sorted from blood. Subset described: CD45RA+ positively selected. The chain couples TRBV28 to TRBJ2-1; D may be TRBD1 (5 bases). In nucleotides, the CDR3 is TGTGCCAGCAGTCGCAGGGTCTTCGACAATGAGCAGTTCTTC. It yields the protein CASSRRVFDNEQFF. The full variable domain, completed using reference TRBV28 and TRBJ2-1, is DVKVTQSSRYLVKRTGEKVFLECVQDMDHENMFWYRQDPGLGLRLIYFSYDVKMKEKGDIPEGYSVSREKKERFSLILESASTNQTSMYLCASSRRVFDNEQFFGPGTRLTVL.